These 23 T cell receptor beta chains share one sample of origin, sequenced in a study of T cells in Graves' hyperthyroidism and ophthalmopathy. Amplified TCR beta CDR3 regions derived from RNA transcripts. Researchers ran a first-round RT-PCR on the TCR CDR3 using the HTBI primer set. From the multiplex PCR reads, TCRdb called clonotypes with MiXCR, one entry per CDR3 protein. The sample yields 550,000 to 700,000 distinct CDR3 sequences, 46% seen once. Sequenced input: peripheral blood or thyroid tissue (not recorded which). These receptors all come from an adult woman with Graves' disease, either hyperthyroidism or ophthalmopathy (not recorded which).

This clonotype was picked up many times. The V call is TRBV20-1, the J call TRBJ2-7, with D hard to call. The CDR3 length is 12 residues. V was pared by 3 bases and J by 5 bases, with 11 bases between. Per the germline V gene, CDR1 is DFQATT and CDR2 is SNEGSKA (reference sequence). DNA of the CDR3: TGCAGTGCTAGTGAGCGAGGTCACGAGCAGTACTTC. Protein: CSASERGHEQYF.

The chain employs TRBV7-2 and TRBJ2-3; tentatively, D is TRBD1 (6 bases). CDR3 size: 15 residues. Germline V gene sequence: CDR1 SGHTA, CDR2 FQGNSA. The V end lost 5 bases, the J end lost 2 bases, and 14 bases lay between the germline ends. CDR3 loop: CASSVKGQYTDTQYF. CDR3 in DNA: TGTGCCAGCAGCGTAAAAGGACAGTACACAGATACGCAGTATTTT.

Comments on this clonotype: This may stem from a read error, because a much larger clone lies one nucleotide away. The rearrangement uses TRBV3-1 and TRBJ1-2, with TRBD1 as a possible D gene (6 bases). The germline V gene has CDR1 LGHDT and CDR2 YNNKEL (reference sequence). The CDR3 is made up of 12 amino acids. V dropped 1 base and J dropped 13 bases, with 13 bases sitting between them. The CDR3 DNA is TGTGCCAGCAGCCAAGCCACAGGGAAGGGCACCTTC. It is translated as CASSQATGKGTF. Full variable domain (remainder filled in from reference TRBV3-1 and TRBJ1-2): DTAVSQTPKYLVTQMGNDKSIKCEQNLGHDTMYWYKQDSKKFLKIMFSYNNKELIINETVPNRFSPKSPDKAHLNLHINSLELGDSAVYFCASSQATGKGTFGSGTRLTVV.

As concerns this clonotype: Relative to the germline gene, one junction end is altered; a read error may explain this. The rearrangement uses TRBV7-7 and TRBJ1-6; 12 positions match TRBD1. CDR1 is SSHAT and CDR2 is FNYEAQ in the germline V gene (reference sequence). The length of the CDR3 is 15 residues. The CDR3 sequence is CASSSGTGGESPLHF. The CDR3 nucleotides read TGTGCTAGCAGCTCCGGGACAGGGGGCGAATCACCCCTCCACTTT.

This clonotype was found many times. This chain's CDR3 is CASSQGIDEQYF. In DNA form, the CDR3 reads TGTGCCAGCAGCCAAGGAATCGACGAGCAGTACTTC. The gene calls are TRBV4-2 and TRBJ2-7; no clear D. V was trimmed by 1 base and J by 5 bases, leaving 6 bases between them. Germline V gene lookup returns CDR1 LGHNA and CDR2 YNFKEQ. The CDR3 is made up of 12 amino acids.

The genes are TRBV28 and TRBJ2-7; possibly TRBD1 for D (6 bases). This CDR3 region has 12 residues. Germline V gene lookup returns CDR1 MDHEN and CDR2 SYDVKM. Trimming took off 10 bases at V and 1 base at J, with 11 bases between the two ends. As DNA, the CDR3 is TGTGCCACCCAAGGACAGTCCTACGAGCAGTACTTC. Protein: CATQGQSYEQYF.

The chain recombines TRBV24-1 with TRBJ2-2; 9 bases map to TRBD1. The junction had 6 bases not matched to a gene; V was cut back by 4 bases and J by 7 bases. The germline V gene has CDR1 KGHDR and CDR2 SFDVKD. CDR3 size: 15 residues. The CDR3 DNA is TGTGCCACCAGTGAGTCGGGACAGGGCATCGGGGAGCTGTTTTTT. Translated: CATSESGQGIGELFF.

The chain is built from TRBV7-2 and TRBJ1-2; possible D gene TRBD1, 5 bases. V was clipped by 11 bases and J by 10 bases, with 23 bases between them. This CDR3 region has 13 residues. Germline CDR1 reads SGHTA; CDR2 reads FQGNSA. The CDR3 region is CACAGVAGGIYTF. Written as DNA, the CDR3 is TGTGCCTGCGCGGGAGTAGCGGGGGGGATCTACACCTTC.

CDR3 DNA sequence: TGCAGTACGACCGGGACTAGCGCACAAGAGACCCAGTACTTC. Its translation: CSTTGTSAQETQYF. The chain recombines TRBV20-1 with TRBJ2-5, with TRBD2 matching 10 bases. Trimming took 8 bases from V and 2 from J; bases not matched to a gene: 8. This CDR3 contains 14 residues. Germline values: CDR1 DFQATT, CDR2 SNEGSKA (reference sequence).

CDR3 sequence: CASSDVGRSPLHF. For the CDR3, the DNA is TGTGCCAGCAGTGACGTGGGGAGGTCACCCCTCCACTTT. J is TRBJ1-6 and V is TRBV2; D is unclear. Germline CDR1 SNHLY, CDR2 FYNNEI. The CDR3 is 13 residues long. The ends were cut back, 3 bases at V and 10 bases at J, with 10 bases in the middle.

This clonotype was observed many times. The J gene is TRBJ2-7, the V gene TRBV6-5; tentatively, D is TRBD2 (5 bases). Trimming pared 7 bases from V and 1 base from J, leaving 11 bases between. The CDR3 extends over 13 amino acids. The germline V gene encodes CDR1 MNHEY and CDR2 SVGAGI. CDR3 sequence reads: CASKQSGSYEQYF. The CDR3 nucleotides are TGTGCCAGCAAACAGTCGGGGTCCTACGAGCAGTACTTC.

Many counts were recorded for this clonotype. This sequence joins TRBV7-8 and TRBJ1-2; maybe TRBD1 (6 bases). Germline V CDR1 and CDR2: SGHVS, FQNEAQ. Deletions cut 3 bases from V and 5 bases from J, with 22 bases between. The CDR3 covers 17 residues. CDR3 bases: TGTGCCAGCAGCTTTGATAGCGGGACAATATTTTCTTATGGCTACACCTTC. Amino acid sequence: CASSFDSGTIFSYGYTF.

The CDR3 region is CSGRFAGTSNTEAFF. The CDR3 DNA reads as TGCAGCGGCCGCTTCGCTGGGACCTCTAACACTGAAGCTTTCTTT. V gene TRBV29-1 combines with J gene TRBJ1-1, with D possibly matching TRBD1 (5 bases). Germline V CDR1 and CDR2: SQVTM, ANQGSEA. The CDR3 has 15 residues. V lost 7 bases and J 2 bases, leaving 20 bases between the germline ends.

This clonotype came up a few times. The chain is built from TRBV7-9 and TRBJ1-4, with D perhaps TRBD1 (5 bases). V was cut by 5 bases and J by 4 bases, with 14 bases left in between. There are 15 residues in the CDR3. Germline CDR1 and CDR2: SEHNR and FQNEAQ (reference sequence). The CDR3 region has the DNA TGTGCCAGCAGCCCCACGGCAGGGCTTAATGAAAAACTGTTTTTT. This codes for CASSPTAGLNEKLFF. The full variable domain, its missing parts supplied by reference TRBV7-9 and TRBJ1-4, is DTGVSQNPRHKITKRGQNVTFRCDPISEHNRLYWYRQTLGQGPEFLTYFQNEAQLEKSRLLSDRFSAERPKGSFSTLEIQRTEQGDSAMYLCASSPTAGLNEKLFFGSGTQLSVL.

A few counts support this clonotype. The chain employs TRBV7-2 and TRBJ1-5, with a possible D match to TRBD1 (5 bases). Germline V gene sequence: CDR1 SGHTA, CDR2 FQGNSA. The length of the CDR3 is 15 residues. Trimming left V 4 bases short and J 6 bases short, with 16 bases between. This CDR3 is CASSSALGPGQPQHF. CDR3 bases: TGTGCCAGCAGCTCAGCCCTGGGACCCGGTCAGCCCCAGCATTTT.

This chain connects TRBV29-1 to TRBJ1-5, with 7 bases lining up with TRBD1. This CDR3 region has 13 residues. CDR1 SQVTM and CDR2 ANQGSEA come from the germline V gene. V shed 8 bases and J 4 bases; nucleotides not matched to a gene: 8. The CDR3 nucleotides are TGCAGCATCAAGGGGGCGAGGAATCAGCCCCAGCATTTT. Encoded protein: CSIKGARNQPQHF.

CDR3 sequence: CASSLAARGTGELFF. In DNA, the CDR3 is TGTGCCAGCAGCTTGGCGGCGAGGGGCACCGGGGAGCTGTTTTTT. The rearrangement links TRBV7-6 to TRBJ2-2; D might be TRBD1 or TRBD2, each matching 5 bases. V was cut by 3 bases and J by 4 bases, with 12 bases left in between. Germline lookup yields CDR1 SGHVS and CDR2 FNYEAQ. The CDR3 is 15 amino acids.

This clonotype was picked up many times. CDR3 nucleotides: TGCAGTGCTAGAGAGGGGGCTGTTGGGAATTCACCCCTCCACTTT. Its protein product is CSAREGAVGNSPLHF. The J gene is TRBJ1-6, the V gene TRBV20-1, with TRBD1 as a possible D gene (6 bases). The CDR3 consists of 15 residues. Trimming stripped 0 bases from V and 7 bases from J, with 13 bases between. CDR1 and CDR2 (germline): DFQATT, SNEGSKA (reference sequence).

This clonotype was observed a few times. The chain links TRBV2 to TRBJ2-7, with TRBD2 as a possible D gene (5 bases). V was clipped by 1 base and J by 6 bases, with 10 bases between them. The germline CDR1 and CDR2 sequences are SNHLY and FYNNEI. CDR3 length: 13 amino acids. CDR3 sequence reads: CASSEGLASEQYF. The CDR3 region has the DNA TGTGCCAGCAGTGAAGGTCTAGCTTCCGAGCAGTACTTC.

Many counts were recorded for this clonotype. V gene TRBV2 combines with J gene TRBJ1-2, with unresolved D. V shed 4 bases and J shed 8 bases, with 20 bases lying between them. From germline, CDR1 is SNHLY and CDR2 FYNNEI. The CDR3 spans 15 residues. The CDR3 region has the DNA TGTGCCAGCAGTGTTGTCGGTTCGGGGTCGGGCGGCTACACCTTC. Translated, it gives CASSVVGSGSGGYTF.

A few counts support this clonotype. The V and J genes are TRBV2 and TRBJ2-3, with TRBD2 matching 10 bases. The V gene's germline CDR1 is SNHLY and CDR2 FYNNEI. The CDR3 runs 15 residues. Trimming took 0 bases from V and 4 from J; bases not matched to a gene: 1. CDR3 sequence: CASSEAGLAADTQYF. Written as DNA, the CDR3 is TGTGCCAGCAGTGAAGCCGGACTAGCGGCAGATACGCAGTATTTT.

This clonotype appeared a few times. The gene calls are TRBV15 and TRBJ2-5; perhaps TRBD1 as D (6 bases). The CDR3 spans 15 residues. Trimming removed 0 bases from V and 0 bases from J, with 8 bases in between. Germline V lookup: CDR1 LNHNV, CDR2 YYDKDF (reference sequence). CDR3 nucleotide sequence: TGTGCCACCAGCAGAGACGGGACACACCAAGAGACCCAGTACTTC. Its protein is CATSRDGTHQETQYF.

Details on this clonotype: This clone may be a read error of a much larger clone one base away. The J gene is TRBJ1-2, the V gene TRBV4-1; 9 bases match TRBD1. CDR1 is MGHRA and CDR2 is YSYEKL in the germline V gene. The CDR3 contains 16 residues. The CDR3 sequence: CAGSQQYRGQGYGYTF. The CDR3 region has the DNA TGCGCCGGCAGCCAGCAGTACAGGGGACAGGGTTATGGCTACACCTTC.